A selection of T cell receptor beta chains follows, all from one sample in a study of blood T cells in healthy people across ages. Each CDR3 protein gets one entry after TCRdb re-called the 5' RACE reads with MiXCR. The table includes some 710,000 distinct CDR3 sequences, about a fifth detected once. The sequencing sample was made of blood. Source of these receptors: a man in his sixties or seventies in good health. The CDR3 runs from the conserved cysteine through the conserved F or W. A D gene is named only where the DNA matches it firmly. Some rows mark clone size as missing; the rest say once, few, many or name a class of expanded clone.

NA,TRBJ2-4,TRBD1,TRBV29-1,TGCAGCGGACGGGACAGCAAAAACATTCAGTACTTC,CSGRDSKNIQYF
few,TRBJ2-5,NA,TRBV16,TGTGCCAGCGGCCAAGGCCAAAAAGAGACCCAGTACTTC,CASGQGQKETQYF
NA,TRBJ1-4,NA,TRBV20-1,TGCAGTGCGGGGGGGCGCGCGATTGAAAAACTGTTTTTT,CSAGGRAIEKLFF
NA,TRBJ1-3,TRBD1,TRBV6-6,TGTGCCAGCAGTTACTCGACAGGGCGAGGAAACACCATATATTTT,CASSYSTGRGNTIYF
NA,TRBJ2-1,TRBD2,TRBV18,TGTGCCAGCTCACCACAACCAGGTACTAGCGGGTACAATCAGCAGTTCTTC,CASSPQPGTSGYNQQFF
NA,TRBJ2-3,NA,TRBV20-1,TGCAGTGCCCCATCCCCCGTCACAGATACGCAGTATTTT,CSAPSPVTDTQYF
many,TRBJ2-3,NA,TRBV5-1,TGCGCCAGCAGCTTGGAACAGAACACAGATACGCAGTATTTT,CASSLEQNTDTQYF
few,TRBJ2-2,NA,TRBV7-8,TGTGCCAGCAGCTCGAATCAAGAGGGCAGGGAGCTGTTTTTT,CASSSNQEGRELFF
NA,TRBJ2-2,NA,TRBV5-1,TGCGCCAGCAGCTTACGGGCGGGGAGCGACACCGGGGAGCTGTTTTTT,CASSLRAGSDTGELFF
few,TRBJ2-7,TRBD2,TRBV20-1,TGCAGTGCTGGACTAGCGGTATCTTCCTACGAGCAGTACTTC,CSAGLAVSSYEQYF
NA,TRBJ1-2,NA,TRBV5-1,TGCGCCAGCAGCTTTGGACAGAACCTGACCTTC,CASSFGQNLTF
few,TRBJ1-5,NA,TRBV3-1,TGTGCCAGCAGCCCGAAACCGGGCGGGCCCCATCAGCCCCAGCATTTT,CASSPKPGGPHQPQHF
few,TRBJ2-3,NA,TRBV29-1,TGCAGCGCTACATCCACAGGGACAGATACGCAGTATTTT,CSATSTGTDTQYF
NA,TRBJ1-4,NA,TRBV15,TGTGCCACCAGCAGAGAGAGGACAGAGAATGAAAAACTGTTTTTT,CATSRERTENEKLFF
NA,TRBJ1-4,NA,TRBV12-3/TRBV12-4,TGTGCCAGCAGTTTAGGGGGGGCAGGTGATACGACTGGTAAGAAACTGTTTTTT,CASSLGGAGDTTGKKLFF
NA,TRBJ2-7,NA,TRBV7-9,TGTGCCAGCACCCCACTCGGGGGAAACGAGCAGTACTTC,CASTPLGGNEQYF
many,TRBJ1-1,TRBD1,TRBV12-3/TRBV12-4,TGTGCCAGCAGTTCACAGGGGGAAGGCACTGAAGCTTTCTTT,CASSSQGEGTEAFF
NA,TRBJ2-1,TRBD2,TRBV6-2/TRBV6-3,TGTGCCAGCAGTCCAGGGACTAGCGGGGAAAATGAGCAGTTCTTC,CASSPGTSGENEQFF
NA,TRBJ1-3,NA,TRBV20-1,TGCAGTGCTAGGTCGGGGGGCGTCAGAAACACCATATATTTT,CSARSGGVRNTIYF
few,TRBJ2-2,TRBD2,TRBV5-1,TGCGCCAGCAGCCTGACTAGCGGGAGTTTCTCCGGGGAGCTGTTTTTT,CASSLTSGSFSGELFF
few,TRBJ1-2,NA,TRBV5-1,TGCGCCAGCAGCTTGGAATCCGGGGCGAGGCGAGGCTACACCTTC,CASSLESGARRGYTF
many,TRBJ2-3,TRBD2,TRBV4-3,TGCGCCAGCAGCCTACTAGCGGGACGCACAGATACGCAGTATTTT,CASSLLAGRTDTQYF
few,TRBJ2-7,NA,TRBV7-9,TGTGCCAGCACGTACAGTGTCCACGAGCAGTACTTC,CASTYSVHEQYF
NA,TRBJ1-3,NA,TRBV7-2,TGTGCCAGCAGCCCCCACGGTGGCAGGTCTGAAAACACCATATATTTT,CASSPHGGRSENTIYF
NA,TRBJ2-5,NA,TRBV28,TGTGCCAGCAGTTTATCTGGTACGACTGGTGAGACCCAGTACTTC,CASSLSGTTGETQYF
NA,TRBJ2-5,NA,TRBV20-1,TGCAGTGCTACCAATCGGGACCGCGAGACCCAGTACTTC,CSATNRDRETQYF
NA,TRBJ2-1,NA,TRBV19,TGTGCCAGTACCCTGACTGCCCAAGACTACAATGAGCAGTTCTTC,CASTLTAQDYNEQFF
NA,TRBJ2-1,TRBD2,TRBV29-1,TGCAGCGTTGAAGAAGGACTAGCGGACCTGAGGGAGCAGTTCTTC,CSVEEGLADLREQFF
NA,TRBJ2-5,NA,TRBV2,TGTGCCAGCTTGGGGGGCATGGGAGAGACCCAGTACTTC,CASLGGMGETQYF
NA,TRBJ2-5,NA,TRBV20-1,TGCAGTGCCCCGGACCTACAAGAGACCCAGTACTTC,CSAPDLQETQYF
few,TRBJ2-4,NA,TRBV28,TGTGCCAGCGCGGTCAAAAACATTCAGTACTTC,CASAVKNIQYF
NA,TRBJ1-1,TRBD1,TRBV12-3/TRBV12-4,TGTGCCAGCAGTCCAAGGACAGGTAGGGGCACTGAAGCTTTCTTT,CASSPRTGRGTEAFF
few,TRBJ2-5,NA,TRBV9,TGTGCCAGCAGCGACCAGCTGGTTGGAGAGACCCAGTACTTC,CASSDQLVGETQYF
NA,TRBJ2-5,NA,TRBV20-1,TGCAGTGCTTTCACTAGCGGGACAGGGGAGACCCAGTACTTC,CSAFTSGTGETQYF
NA,TRBJ2-7,NA,TRBV10-3,TGTGCCATCAGCGGTTCCTACGAGCAGTACTTC,CAISGSYEQYF
few,TRBJ1-1,TRBD1,TRBV12-3/TRBV12-4,TGTGCCAGCAGTCCTCGGGACAGCCAAGCTTTCTTT,CASSPRDSQAFF
many,TRBJ2-3,NA,TRBV12-3/TRBV12-4,TGTGCCAGCAAATTAGACAAGGGAACAGATGTGCAGTATTTT,CASKLDKGTDVQYF
NA,TRBJ2-1,TRBD2,TRBV6-4,TGTGCCAGCAGTGTCATTGCAGCGGGAAACAATGAGCAGTTCTTC,CASSVIAAGNNEQFF
NA,TRBJ2-6,NA,TRBV5-1,TGCGCCAGCAGCTTCCGGACGGTTCGTTCTGGGGCCAACGTCCTGACTTTC,CASSFRTVRSGANVLTF
few,TRBJ1-4,NA,TRBV20-1,TGCAGTGCTCCGAAGGGGGGACTCGGTAATGAAAAACTGTTTTTT,CSAPKGGLGNEKLFF
NA,TRBJ2-5,NA,TRBV6-1,TGTGCCAGCAGTGAAGGAGTGGGCTACCAAGAGACCCAGTACTTC,CASSEGVGYQETQYF
NA,TRBJ2-1,NA,TRBV20-1,TGCAGTGCTAGTGACACCATGGCCTACAATGAGCAGTTCTTC,CSASDTMAYNEQFF
NA,TRBJ1-4,NA,TRBV3-1,TGTGCCAGCAGCCTCACTGCGGGTTATGAAAAACTGTTTTTT,CASSLTAGYEKLFF
NA,TRBJ2-3,TRBD2,TRBV29-1,TGCAGCGTTGAAGTTCCTAGCGGATACACGGATACGCGGTATTTT,CSVEVPSGYTDTRYF
few,TRBJ2-1,TRBD2,TRBV7-2,TGTGCCAGCGGCTTATCGCCTAGCGGATACAATGAGCAGTTCTTC,CASGLSPSGYNEQFF
NA,TRBJ2-3,NA,TRBV5-6,TGTGCCAGCAGCTCCATCCGGTTCACAGATACGCAGTATTTT,CASSSIRFTDTQYF
NA,TRBJ2-3,TRBD1,TRBV28,TGTGCCAGCAGTAAGCCCGGGACAGGGGGCACGGATACGCAGTATTTT,CASSKPGTGGTDTQYF
few,TRBJ2-5,TRBD2,TRBV7-9,TGTGCCAGCAGCCTAGCGGGGGGTATTGAGACCCAGTACTTC,CASSLAGGIETQYF
few,TRBJ1-1,NA,TRBV7-9,TGTGCCAGCAGCTTAGCCACGCAGGGGAACACTGAAGCTTTCTTT,CASSLATQGNTEAFF
NA,TRBJ2-5,NA,TRBV7-7,TGTGCCAGCAGCTCCCGGGCGGACCAAGAGACCCAGTACTTC,CASSSRADQETQYF
NA,TRBJ1-4,NA,TRBV6-6,TGTGCCAGCAGTTACTCGAAACAGGGATCAAGCGAAAAACTGTTTTTT,CASSYSKQGSSEKLFF